Presented here are 3 T cell receptor beta chains from one specimen sequenced in a study of spatial heterogeneity in lung cancer (dated by TCRdb to between 2018 and 2021). The sample's time point label, decoded: blood at routine non-recurrence follow-up after resection. For TCR sequencing, whole RNA was extracted from tumor and nontumor lung tissue, or from cryopreserved PBMC samples, and no cell sorting was done. The method was 5' RACE. TCRdb names NextSeq 500 as the instrument used. TCRdb reprocessing: public reads trimmed at Q25 with fastp, clones called with MiXCR, in-frame beta chains kept. Each entry is one CDR3 protein sequence, shown with its most common DNA and genes. Within this sample are about 25,000 distinct CDR3 sequences, with around 6% of them counted one time only. The top ten hold roughly a fifth of the sample. Sequencing was performed on PBMCs, taken at follow-up. These receptor sequences come from a male donor with early-stage non-small cell lung cancer.

This clonotype is deemed medium-sized. The chain links TRBV29-1 to TRBJ2-1; TRBD2 matches 7 bases. With 4 bases clipped from V and 6 bases from J, the junction kept 6 bases outside the gene matches. Germline CDR1 is SQVTM and CDR2 is ANQGSEA. This CDR3 comprises 13 residues. The CDR3 DNA follows: TGCAGCGTTGGAGCGGGGTTGTTCAATGAGCAGTTCTTC. Translated: CSVGAGLFNEQFF.

This clonotype was seen repeatedly, ten times or more. The chain employs TRBV27 and TRBJ2-7; weak D call: TRBD1 (6 bases). Trimming shortened V by 4 bases and J by 2 bases, and 15 bases separated the two germline ends. Per the germline V gene, CDR1 is MNHEY and CDR2 is SMNVEV (reference sequence). CDR3 length: 15 amino acids. CDR3: CASSSPGQSTYEQYF. The CDR3 nucleotides read TGTGCCAGCAGTTCACCGGGACAAAGCACCTACGAGCAGTACTTC.

This clonotype was seen many times. V and J are TRBV20-1 and TRBJ1-5, with D unresolved. CDR1 and CDR2 from the germline V gene are DFQATT and SNEGSKA (reference sequence). Trimming left V 5 bases short and J 2 bases short, with 13 bases between. CDR3 length: 14 residues. CDR3 protein: CSAARAGGNQPQHF. Here the CDR3 DNA reads TGCAGTGCTGCCCGGGCTGGGGGCAATCAGCCCCAGCATTTT.